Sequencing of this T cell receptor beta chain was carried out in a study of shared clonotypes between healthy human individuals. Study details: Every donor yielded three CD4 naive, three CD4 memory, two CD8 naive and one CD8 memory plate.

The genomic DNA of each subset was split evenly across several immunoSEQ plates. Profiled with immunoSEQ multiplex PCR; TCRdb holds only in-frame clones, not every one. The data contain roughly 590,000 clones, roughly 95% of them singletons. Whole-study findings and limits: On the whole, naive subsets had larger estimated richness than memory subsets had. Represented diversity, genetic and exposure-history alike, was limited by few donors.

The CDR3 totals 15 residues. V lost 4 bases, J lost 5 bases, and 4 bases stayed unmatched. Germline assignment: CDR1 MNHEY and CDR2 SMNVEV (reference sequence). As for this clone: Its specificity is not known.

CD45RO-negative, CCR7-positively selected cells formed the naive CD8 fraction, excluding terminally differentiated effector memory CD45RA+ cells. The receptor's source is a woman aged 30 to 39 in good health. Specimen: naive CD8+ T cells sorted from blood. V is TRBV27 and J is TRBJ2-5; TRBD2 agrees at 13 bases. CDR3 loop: CASSSGLAGLETQYF. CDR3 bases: TGTGCCAGCAGTTCGGGACTAGCGGGACTTGAGACCCAGTACTTC.